This TCR beta chain derives from a study of blood T cell repertoires in COVID-19 (dated by TCRdb to about 2020). Background on the whole study: Samples covering the acute and convalescent phases of COVID-19 were provided by collaborators in the United States, Italy and Spain. Deeply sampled blood TCRbeta repertoires from subjects exposed to, actively infected with, or recovered from COVID-19 were included in the dataset. The repertoires were released in a freely available public database meant as a resource for research on the immune response to SARS-CoV-2. HLA class I and class II types, where available, came from metadata supplied by the sample provider rather than from assay-based typing. The material from the prospective study consisted of cDNA or gDNA derived from T cells, B-cell-depleted T cells, or PBMCs. The samples were drawn from two sources: the first 160 participants of the ongoing ImmuneRACE study, and 950 to 1,500 subjects contributed by 6 global collaborators. The sample metadata nearly always contained a de-identified subject ID, COVID-19 status, age in years and sex.

The collaborating institutions used their own protocols to collect whole blood in K2EDTA tubes. For TCRbeta analysis, collaborators shipped samples in one of three forms: frozen whole blood, isolated PBMCs, or DNA extracted from either of those sample types. In regard to this clone: Its antigen specificity is not known. No quality values exist for individual bases; no much larger clone is one base distant.

TCRbeta CDR3 regions were amplified from genomic DNA using the immunoSEQ Assay, a bias-controlled multiplex PCR. Per the source publication's procedure: The number of nucleated cells in each sample was estimated from the amplification of reference gene primers within the assay. Sequence reads were collapsed and filtered to measure the absolute abundance of every unique TCRbeta CDR3 rearrangement. Productive Simpson clonality was computed per sample as the square root of Simpson's diversity index over productive rearrangements. The immuneACCESS repertoire file appears here via TCRdb, limited to in-frame rearrangements. These files lack a portion of the clones; in checked studies, under half of the deficit traces to unresolved V genes, and the cause of the others is not known. That table gives V, J and clone size, and the DNA gave D and trimming. The sample table shows nearly 100,000 clones, and 75% to 90% are seen once. The ten most abundant clones make up 1.7% of the sample.

V is clipped by 5 bases and J by 14 bases, and the sequence between their germline boundaries is 18 bases long. Measured from the cysteine to the phenylalanine, the CDR3 is 12 residues long. Only the CDR3 DNA is retained, 36 bases long and in frame from the first base. Via the germline V gene, CDR1 is MDHEN and CDR2 SYDVKM. General study outcomes and caveats: Clinical and demographic metadata were provided uncurated, with the amount varying by source and participant.

The sample taken for sequencing was peripheral blood. The sequence is built from TRBV28 and TRBJ1-2; the D gene is unclear. This sequence was found in a man aged 80 or over with acute or convalescent COVID-19. The nucleotides are TGTGCCAGCAGTCCCTCGGGCCGGGAGAAAACCTTC. It translates to CASSPSGREKTF.